Below are 17 T cell receptor beta chains sequenced from a single sample in a study of control samples from healthy donors and cancer patients. Profiling relied on immunoSEQ multiplex PCR, and the TCRdb table lists in-frame clones only, not all of them. The profile shows approximately 210,000 clones, roughly nine tenths of them singletons. Sequenced material: blood. The receptors originated from a man younger than 45 in good health.

The chain links TRBV5-1 to TRBJ2-7; D is possibly TRBD1 or TRBD2 (5 bases each). Germline CDR1 SGHRS, CDR2 YFSETQ. The CDR3 covers 13 residues. V was trimmed by 3 bases and J by 4 bases, leaving 11 bases between them. CDR3 in DNA: TGCGCCAGCAGCTCCATTGGGGGATACGAGCAGTACTTC. Encoded protein: CASSSIGGYEQYF.

This clone was found once. The chain joins TRBV5-6 to TRBJ2-7; D perhaps matches TRBD1 (6 bases). Germline V CDR1 and CDR2: SGHDT, YYEEEE. V was cut by 3 bases and J by 2 bases, with 9 bases left in between. CDR3 length: 13 amino acids. The DNA of the CDR3 is TGTGCCAGCAGCTCAAGGACAGCCTACGAGCAGTACTTC. Translation: CASSSRTAYEQYF.

The chain combines TRBV5-1 with TRBJ2-5, with D tentatively TRBD1 (6 bases). Germline assignment: CDR1 SGHRS and CDR2 YFSETQ. V lost 1 base to trimming and J lost 2 bases, with 12 bases between them. The CDR3 has 15 amino acids. CDR3 amino acids: CASSLLGQRQETQYF. In DNA form, the CDR3 reads TGCGCCAGCAGCTTGTTAGGACAGAGACAAGAGACCCAGTACTTC.

The chain links TRBV11-2 to TRBJ1-5, with a weak D call TRBD1 (5 bases). The germline V gene encodes CDR1 SGHAT and CDR2 FQNNGV. This CDR3 spans 17 amino acids. The germline V and J ends were trimmed by 1 base and 0 bases, with 13 bases remaining between them. CDR3 DNA: TGTGCCAGCAGCTTAGGCGAGGGGTCCAATAGCAATCAGCCCCAGCATTTT. Translated, it gives CASSLGEGSNSNQPQHF.

This clone was detected only once. The V gene is TRBV5-1, the J gene TRBJ1-1; D unclear. Trimming pared 5 bases from V and 4 bases from J, leaving 12 bases between. Per germline, CDR1 SGHRS and CDR2 YFSETQ. The CDR3 is 13 amino acids. CDR3 DNA sequence: TGCGCCAGCAGGGGTTTCGACCCCACTGAAGCTTTCTTT. Protein product: CASRGFDPTEAFF.

This clone was seen more than once but under ten times. The chain combines TRBV2 with TRBJ2-1, with no clear D. The CDR3 has 13 amino acids. Trimming took off 3 bases at V and 8 bases at J, with 11 bases between the two ends. Germline V gene data show CDR1 as SNHLY and CDR2 as FYNNEI. This CDR3 reads CASSDSWVDEQFF. As DNA, the CDR3 is TGTGCCAGCAGTGATAGTTGGGTTGATGAGCAGTTCTTC.

The V and J genes are TRBV6-5 and TRBJ1-2, with TRBD1 matching 8 bases. This CDR3 spans 14 amino acids. Germline V lookup: CDR1 MNHEY, CDR2 SVGAGI. The ends lost 6 bases at V and 5 bases at J; junction bases unmatched: 8. CDR3 region: CASRRTGTLYGYTF. CDR3 in DNA: TGTGCCAGCAGAAGGACAGGGACGCTTTATGGCTACACCTTC.

The CDR3 here is CSASSGGGYNEQFF. As DNA, the CDR3 is TGCAGTGCTAGTTCGGGGGGAGGATACAATGAGCAGTTCTTC. The chain combines TRBV20-1 with TRBJ2-1, with TRBD2 identical over 7 bases. CDR1 DFQATT and CDR2 SNEGSKA come from the germline V gene (reference sequence). The CDR3 contains 14 residues. V was clipped by 3 bases and J by 4 bases; unmatched bases: 6.

V and J are TRBV2 and TRBJ2-1; D gene unclear. Trimming pared 1 base from V and 10 bases from J, leaving 2 bases between. The CDR3 is made up of 10 amino acids. The V gene's germline CDR1 is SNHLY and CDR2 FYNNEI. CDR3 residues: CASSEGEQFF. CDR3 coding DNA: TGTGCCAGCAGTGAAGGAGAGCAGTTCTTC. Complete variable domain (other parts from reference TRBV2 and TRBJ2-1): EPEVTQTPSHQVTQMGQEVILRCVPISNHLYFYWYRQILGQKVEFLVSFYNNEISEKSEIFDDQFSVERPDGSNFTLKIRSTKLEDSAMYFCASSEGEQFFGPGTRLTVL.

V usage is TRBV12-3 or TRBV12-4 and J usage is TRBJ1-2; D uncertain. Trimming left V 2 bases short and J 2 bases short, with 6 bases between. The CDR3 sequence is 13 residues long. CDR3 DNA: TGTGCCAGCAGTTTATCCCCCAACTATGGCTACACCTTC. As protein: CASSLSPNYGYTF.

The chain carries TRBV3-1 (or the pseudogene TRBV3-2) and TRBJ2-4; possibly TRBD2 for D (7 bases). Trimming took off 2 bases at V and 3 bases at J, with 14 bases between the two ends. Germline CDR1 LGHDT, CDR2 YNNKEL (reference sequence). CDR3 length: 16 amino acids. DNA of the CDR3: TGTGCCAGCAGCCAATGGGGGGGGCCGGACAAAAACATTCAGTACTTC. As protein: CASSQWGGPDKNIQYF.

The chain recombines TRBV4-1 with TRBJ1-6, with TRBD1 matching over 8 bases. The CDR3 totals 15 residues. Looked up from germline, CDR1 is MGHRA and CDR2 is YSYEKL. The J segment lost 7 bases and the V segment lost 5 bases, leaving 7 bases of the junction unmatched. The CDR3 DNA sequence: TGCGCCAGCAGCGGTCAGGGGGCAGAGAATTCACCCCTCCACTTT. Amino acid sequence: CASSGQGAENSPLHF.

This clone has a handful of counts. The genes are TRBV5-1 and TRBJ1-2, with unresolved D. Germline-derived CDR1 and CDR2 are SGHRS and YFSETQ. V lost 1 base to trimming and J lost 6 bases, with 10 bases between them. The CDR3 is 13 residues long. CDR3 DNA sequence: TGCGCCAGCAGCTTGTCGGATTACGATGGCTACACCTTC. It codes for CASSLSDYDGYTF. Drawing the rest from reference TRBV5-1 and TRBJ1-2, the complete variable domain is KAGVTQTPRYLIKTRGQQVTLSCSPISGHRSVSWYQQTPGQGLQFLFEYFSETQRNKGNFPGRFSGRQFSNSRSEMNVSTLELGDSALYLCASSLSDYDGYTFGSGTRLTVV.

The V gene is TRBV5-8, the J gene TRBJ1-5; tentative D call: TRBD1 (5 bases). This CDR3 is 14 amino acids long. CDR1 is SGHTS, CDR2 YDEGEE, per germline. Trimming cost V 4 bases and J 7 bases, with 15 bases left between them. The CDR3 coding sequence is TGTGCCAGCAGCCACGGGGAGGGGTACCAGCCCCAGCATTTT. Translating gives CASSHGEGYQPQHF.

This sequence joins TRBV7-2 and TRBJ2-1; 9 bases map to TRBD2. With 5 bases clipped from V and 13 bases from J, the junction kept 12 bases outside the gene matches. Germline assignment: CDR1 SGHTA and CDR2 FQGNSA. The CDR3 consists of 14 residues. Here the CDR3 DNA reads TGTGCCAGCAGCGATAAGGTGCGGGGGGGCCCCCAGTTCTTC. Protein: CASSDKVRGGPQFF. The full variable domain, its missing parts supplied by reference TRBV7-2 and TRBJ2-1, is GAGVSQSPSNKVTEKGKDVELRCDPISGHTALYWYRQSLGQGLEFLIYFQGNSAPDKSGLPSDRFSAERTGGSVSTLTIQRTQQEDSAVYLCASSDKVRGGPQFFGPGTRLTVL.

The V call is TRBV23-1, the J call TRBJ2-7; 9 positions agree with TRBD1. TRBV23-1 carries the ORF label, with uncertain function. This CDR3 spans 15 amino acids. V lost 5 bases to trimming and J lost 3 bases; unmatched junction nucleotides: 8. CDR3 sequence: CASSSPGQGIYEQYF. The CDR3 nucleotides are TGCGCCAGCAGTTCACCGGGACAGGGAATCTACGAGCAGTACTTC.

The chain links TRBV9 to TRBJ1-5; 8 bases map to TRBD1. The CDR3 covers 14 residues. Unmatched junction bases numbered 10, after V lost 4 bases and J lost 10 bases. Germline CDR1 is SGDLS and CDR2 is YYNGEE. DNA of the CDR3: TGTGCCAGCAGCCTGGGACAGGCGTCGGGTCCCCAGCATTTT. This translates into CASSLGQASGPQHF.